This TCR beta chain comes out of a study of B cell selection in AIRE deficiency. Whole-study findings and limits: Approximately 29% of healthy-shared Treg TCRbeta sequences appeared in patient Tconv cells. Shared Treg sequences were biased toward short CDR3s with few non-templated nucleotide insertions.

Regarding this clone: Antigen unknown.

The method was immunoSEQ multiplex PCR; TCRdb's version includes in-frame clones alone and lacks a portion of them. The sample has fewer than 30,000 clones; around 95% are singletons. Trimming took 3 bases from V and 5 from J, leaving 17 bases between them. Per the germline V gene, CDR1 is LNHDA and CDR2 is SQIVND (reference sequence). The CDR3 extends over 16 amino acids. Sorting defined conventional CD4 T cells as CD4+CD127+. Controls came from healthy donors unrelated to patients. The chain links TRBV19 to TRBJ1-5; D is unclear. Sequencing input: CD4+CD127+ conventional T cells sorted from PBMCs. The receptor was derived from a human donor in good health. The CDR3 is CASSIPLLSGYQPQHF. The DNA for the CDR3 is TGTGCCAGTAGTATCCCCCTCCTGTCTGGGTATCAGCCCCAGCATTTT.